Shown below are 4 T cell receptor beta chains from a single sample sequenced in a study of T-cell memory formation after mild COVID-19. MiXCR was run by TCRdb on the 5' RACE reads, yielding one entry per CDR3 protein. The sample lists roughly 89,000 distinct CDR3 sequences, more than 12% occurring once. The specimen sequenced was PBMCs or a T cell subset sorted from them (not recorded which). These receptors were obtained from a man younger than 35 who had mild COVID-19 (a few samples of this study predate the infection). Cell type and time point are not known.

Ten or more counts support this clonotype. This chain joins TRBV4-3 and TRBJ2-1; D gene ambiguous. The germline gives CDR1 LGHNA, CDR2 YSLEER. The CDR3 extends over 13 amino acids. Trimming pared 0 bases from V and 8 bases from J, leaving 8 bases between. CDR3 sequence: CASSQDSRYEQFF. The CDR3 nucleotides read TGCGCCAGCAGCCAAGACTCAAGGTATGAGCAGTTCTTC.

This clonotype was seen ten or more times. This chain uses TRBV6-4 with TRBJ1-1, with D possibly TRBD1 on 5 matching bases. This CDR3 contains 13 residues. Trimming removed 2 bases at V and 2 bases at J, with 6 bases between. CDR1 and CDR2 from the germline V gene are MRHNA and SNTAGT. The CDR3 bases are TGTGCCAGCAGTGACCGGGACAACACTGAAGCTTTCTTT. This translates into CASSDRDNTEAFF.

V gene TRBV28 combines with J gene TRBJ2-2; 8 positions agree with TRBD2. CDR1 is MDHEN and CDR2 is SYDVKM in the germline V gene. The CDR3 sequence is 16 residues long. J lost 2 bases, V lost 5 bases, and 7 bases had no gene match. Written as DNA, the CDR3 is TGTGCCAGCAGTATCTGGACTAGCTCTAACACCGGGGAGCTGTTTTTT. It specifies CASSIWTSSNTGELFF.

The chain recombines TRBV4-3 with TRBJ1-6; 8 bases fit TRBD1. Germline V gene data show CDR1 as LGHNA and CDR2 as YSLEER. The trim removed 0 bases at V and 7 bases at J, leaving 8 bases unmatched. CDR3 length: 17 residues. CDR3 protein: CASSQEERTGWNSPLHF. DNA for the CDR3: TGCGCCAGCAGCCAAGAGGAAAGGACAGGGTGGAATTCACCCCTCCACTTT.